This TCR beta chain was documented in a study of cytomegalovirus exposure and HLA in healthy donors. PCR used 60 Vbeta primers and 13 Jbeta primers. Sequencing used immunoSEQ multiplex PCR; TCRdb keeps in-frame clones, though not all of them. In the table there are approximately 160,000 clones, approximately 67% of which are singletons. There are 15 residues in the CDR3. With 4 bases clipped from V and 4 bases from J, the junction kept 10 bases outside the gene matches. Germline assignment: CDR1 SGHRS and CDR2 YFSETQ. Notes on the study in general: V- and J-gene trimming of TCR beta was linked (in a later analysis) to a missense DCLRE1C variant.

About this clone itself: Its specificity is not known.

The material sequenced was PBMCs. The sequence derives from a young woman in good health and CMV-seropositive. V gene TRBV5-1 combines with J gene TRBJ1-2; 7 nucleotides match TRBD1. The CDR3 loop reads CASSLTEDRFYGYTF. The CDR3, as DNA: TGCGCCAGCAGCCTTACGGAGGACAGGTTCTATGGCTACACCTTC.